The rows below give T cell receptor beta chains drawn from one sample of a study of T and B cells in COVID-19 patients. One entry per CDR3 protein, called by TCRdb with MiXCR from the multiplex PCR reads. The sample carries over 3,500 distinct CDR3 sequences, roughly 26% recorded once. The sequencing sample was made of blood. These receptors were obtained from a human donor with active COVID-19. Both conserved end residues are part of each CDR3. A D gene is named only where the DNA matches it firmly. Rows may omit the clone size; those that give it use once, few, many or a size class.

len	v_gene	abundance	d_gene	j_gene	CDR3aa	CDR3nt
13	TRBV5-5	.	.	TRBJ1-6	CASSKNRNSPLHF	TGTGCCAGCAGCAAAAACAGGAATTCACCCCTCCACTTT
14	TRBV11-1	medium-sized	.	TRBJ2-3	CASSRSKSTDTQYF	TGTGCCAGCAGCCGGTCTAAGAGCACAGATACGCAGTATTTT
13	TRBV7-6	medium-sized	.	TRBJ1-3	CASSLGAGNTIYF	TGTGCCAGCAGCTTAGGGGCTGGAAACACCATATATTTT
14	TRBV6-9	few	.	TRBJ1-5	CASRPQAVGQPQHF	TGTGCCAGCAGACCCCAGGCGGTTGGCCAGCCCCAGCATTTT
16	TRBV7-2	medium-sized	.	TRBJ2-3	CASSFGRGGAGGTQYF	TGTGCCAGCAGCTTTGGTCGGGGTGGGGCAGGAGGGACGCAGTATTTT
11	TRBV12-3/TRBV12-4	medium-sized	.	TRBJ2-5	CASSYRVAQYF	TGTGCCAGCAGTTACCGGGTTGCCCAGTACTTC
14	TRBV2	few	.	TRBJ1-4	CASITSRANEKLFF	TGTGCCAGCATAACCTCCAGGGCCAATGAAAAACTGTTTTTT
14	TRBV9	.	.	TRBJ2-7	CASSVAGQGYEQYF	TGTGCCAGCAGCGTAGCTGGCCAGGGCTACGAGCAGTACTTC
14	TRBV6-2/TRBV6-3	few	.	TRBJ2-6	CASRVSLGANVLTF	TGTGCCAGCAGGGTGTCCCTTGGGGCCAACGTCCTGACTTTC
15	TRBV20-1	once	TRBD1	TRBJ1-2	CSAVGQGPSNYGYTF	TGCAGTGCGGTTGGACAGGGCCCATCTAACTATGGCTACACCTTC
12	TRBV7-9	.	.	TRBJ2-7	CASSQISADENF	TGTGCCAGCAGCCAGATCTCGGCTGACGAGAACTTC
12	TRBV27	medium-sized	TRBD2	TRBJ2-1	CASSGRGEEQFF	TGTGCCAGTAGCGGGAGGGGTGAAGAGCAGTTCTTC
12	TRBV20-1	.	TRBD2	TRBJ2-5	CSANREGETQYF	TGCAGTGCGAATCGGGAGGGAGAGACCCAGTACTTC
15	TRBV6-5	medium-sized	.	TRBJ1-6	CASSLGRDYNSPLHF	TGTGCCAGCAGTTTGGGGAGAGACTATAATTCACCCCTCCACTTT
12	TRBV12-3/TRBV12-4	medium-sized	.	TRBJ1-4	CASSLVGEKLFF	TGTGCCAGCAGTTTAGTAGGTGAAAAACTGTTTTTT
13	TRBV24-1	.	.	TRBJ2-5	CATSLGAEETQYF	TGTGCCACCAGTCTGGGTGCGGAGGAGACCCAGTACTTC
16	TRBV7-9	.	TRBD1	TRBJ2-3	CASSLHPLDRADTQYF	TGTGCCAGCAGCCTCCATCCCCTCGACAGGGCAGATACGCAGTATTTT
15	TRBV5-1	.	.	TRBJ2-7	CASSPSTGTLGEQYF	TGCGCCAGCAGCCCCTCGACAGGCACTCTAGGGGAGCAGTACTTC
15	TRBV20-1	.	TRBD2	TRBJ2-5	CSASSLAGHQETQYF	TGCAGTGCTAGTTCACTAGCGGGCCACCAAGAGACCCAGTACTTC
19	TRBV18	.	TRBD1	TRBJ1-4	CASTLRPGQGLATNEKLFF	TGTGCCAGTACCCTAAGACCGGGACAGGGCTTAGCAACTAATGAAAAACTGTTTTTT
13	TRBV6-5	medium-sized	.	TRBJ1-2	CASRRTVFYGYTF	TGTGCCAGCAGACGGACAGTCTTCTATGGCTACACCTTC
13	TRBV30	medium-sized	.	TRBJ2-2	CAWSAMGTGELFF	TGTGCCTGGAGCGCGATGGGGACCGGGGAGCTGTTTTTT
14	TRBV7-9	.	TRBD2	TRBJ2-2	CASGLAGDTGELFF	TGTGCCAGCGGCTTAGCGGGAGATACCGGGGAGCTGTTTTTT
13	TRBV18	few	.	TRBJ1-1	CASSVEGFAEAFF	TGTGCCAGCTCAGTAGAAGGATTTGCTGAAGCTTTCTTT
15	TRBV12-3/TRBV12-4	few	.	TRBJ1-3	CASSLAGLSGNTIYF	TGTGCCAGCAGTTTAGCGGGTCTCTCTGGAAACACCATATATTTT
15	TRBV6-2/TRBV6-3	medium-sized	.	TRBJ2-2	CASRPQTGEAGELFF	TGTGCCAGCAGGCCTCAAACAGGGGAGGCCGGGGAGCTGTTTTTT
12	TRBV20-1	.	.	TRBJ1-1	CSARETLSEAFF	TGCAGTGCTAGAGAAACGCTATCAGAAGCTTTCTTT
15	TRBV7-9	.	.	TRBJ2-7	CASSPSEGLRYEQYF	TGTGCCAGCAGCCCCTCTGAGGGACTGAGGTACGAGCAGTACTTC
15	TRBV6-1	medium-sized	.	TRBJ2-1	CASSLTSAGDNEQFF	TGTGCCAGCTCCCTAACGAGCGCCGGGGACAATGAGCAGTTCTTC
16	TRBV4-3	.	.	TRBJ2-5	CASSQGFGIVQETQYF	TGCGCCAGCAGCCAAGGTTTCGGGATTGTACAAGAGACCCAGTACTTC
12	TRBV6-6	medium-sized	.	TRBJ1-2	CASQTATYGYTF	TGTGCCAGCCAGACGGCGACCTATGGCTACACCTTC
12	TRBV24-1	few	.	TRBJ1-4	CATSDLQGKLFF	TGTGCCACCAGTGATCTGCAGGGTAAACTGTTTTTT
14	TRBV19	medium-sized	.	TRBJ2-6	CASSQGLGANVLTF	TGTGCCAGTAGTCAGGGGCTCGGGGCCAACGTCCTGACTTTC
12	TRBV7-2	few	.	TRBJ2-7	CASSPRTYEQYF	TGTGCCAGCAGCCCCCGTACCTACGAGCAGTACTTC
16	TRBV7-6	.	TRBD1	TRBJ1-3	CASSQGQGFSGNTIYF	TGTGCCAGCAGCCAAGGACAGGGATTCTCTGGAAACACCATATATTTT
16	TRBV7-9	few	.	TRBJ2-3	CASSPKGAGRTDTQYF	TGTGCCAGCAGCCCCAAAGGGGCAGGGAGAACAGATACGCAGTATTTT
15	TRBV6-2/TRBV6-3	medium-sized	.	TRBJ2-7	CASSYPLKEQYEQYF	TGTGCCAGCAGTTACCCGCTGAAGGAACAGTACGAGCAGTACTTC
13	TRBV6-1	few	.	TRBJ1-5	CASRENSNQPQHF	TGTGCCAGCAGGGAGAATAGCAATCAGCCCCAGCATTTT
16	TRBV18	medium-sized	TRBD2	TRBJ2-2	CASSRPSGPNTGELFF	TGTGCCAGCTCACGGCCTAGCGGGCCTAACACCGGGGAGCTGTTTTTT
15	TRBV7-6	few	TRBD1	TRBJ1-5	CASSPQQGAAQPQHF	TGTGCCAGCAGCCCCCAACAGGGGGCGGCTCAGCCCCAGCATTTT
15	TRBV5-6	medium-sized	.	TRBJ1-4	CASSAGPGPYEKLFF	TGTGCCAGCAGCGCCGGACCCGGTCCTTATGAAAAACTGTTTTTT
11	TRBV12-3/TRBV12-4	few	.	TRBJ2-5	CASSFAETQYF	TGTGCCAGCAGTTTTGCGGAGACCCAGTACTTC
13	TRBV29-1	large	.	TRBJ1-6	CSVEGGGDSPLHF	TGCAGCGTTGAAGGGGGTGGGGATTCACCCCTCCACTTT
16	TRBV4-3	.	TRBD1	TRBJ1-4	CASSQDGGTVLEKLFF	TGCGCCAGCAGCCAAGATGGAGGGACAGTCCTTGAAAAACTGTTTTTT
15	TRBV5-1	medium-sized	.	TRBJ2-2	CASSLWPGLNGELFF	TGCGCCAGCAGCTTGTGGCCCGGACTAAACGGGGAGCTGTTTTTT
13	TRBV29-1	medium-sized	TRBD1	TRBJ1-2	CSVPGTANYGYTF	TGCAGCGTGCCCGGGACAGCTAACTATGGCTACACCTTC
14	TRBV10-3	medium-sized	.	TRBJ2-1	CAISSGGGAGEQFF	TGTGCCATCAGTAGCGGTGGGGGGGCGGGTGAGCAGTTCTTC
15	TRBV15	medium-sized	.	TRBJ2-1	CATSELLGGIYEQFF	TGTGCCACCAGCGAACTGCTTGGAGGTATCTATGAGCAGTTCTTC
14	TRBV20-1	.	.	TRBJ2-7	CSARENPTDYEQYF	TGCAGTGCTAGGGAGAACCCGACAGATTACGAGCAGTACTTC
16	TRBV30	medium-sized	TRBD2	TRBJ2-5	CAWGGGLAGGVETQYF	TGTGCCTGGGGCGGGGGACTAGCGGGAGGGGTGGAGACCCAGTACTTC
12	TRBV29-1	large	TRBD1	TRBJ2-7	CSSRDRVYEQYF	TGCAGCTCCAGGGACAGGGTCTACGAGCAGTACTTC
14	TRBV6-5	medium-sized	TRBD1	TRBJ1-6	CASRQGTGSSPLHF	TGTGCCAGCCGTCAAGGGACAGGGAGTTCACCCCTCCACTTT
17	TRBV27	medium-sized	.	TRBJ1-3	CASSISTPRAGGNTIYF	TGTGCCAGCAGTATAAGCACCCCCAGGGCGGGTGGAAACACCATATATTTT